The rows below give T cell receptor beta chains drawn from one sample of a study of shared T cell receptors in the human thymus. The method was immunoSEQ multiplex PCR; TCRdb's version includes in-frame clones alone and lacks a portion of them. This table holds 63,000 or so clones, roughly 95% found once. The sample comprised thymocytes. These receptors were obtained from a human donor. Both conserved end residues are part of each CDR3. A D gene is named only where the DNA matches it firmly. Clone size is stated in some rows and not others, as once, few, many or a class when expanded.

V: TRBV11-2
D: -
J: TRBJ2-7
size: -
CDR3: CASSWRGFRYEQYF
DNA: TGTGCCAGCAGCTGGAGGGGCTTTCGCTACGAGCAGTACTTC

V: TRBV5-6
D: -
J: TRBJ2-7
size: -
CDR3: CASSLAVSLGTYEQYF
DNA: TGTGCCAGCAGCTTGGCGGTCTCGTTGGGAACCTACGAGCAGTACTTC

V: TRBV7-2
D: TRBD2
J: TRBJ2-2
size: -
CDR3: CASSATGLAGPLGTGELFF
DNA: TGTGCCAGCAGCGCAACGGGACTAGCGGGGCCCCTCGGCACCGGGGAGCTGTTTTTT

V: TRBV10-3
D: -
J: TRBJ2-1
size: -
CDR3: CAISDGKSSYNEQFF
DNA: TGTGCCATCAGTGATGGGAAGAGCTCCTACAATGAGCAGTTCTTC

V: TRBV6-6
D: -
J: TRBJ2-7
size: -
CDR3: CASCPTGLSLSEQYF
DNA: TGTGCCAGCTGTCCAACAGGGCTTAGCCTTTCCGAGCAGTACTTC

V: TRBV4-3
D: TRBD1
J: TRBJ1-4
size: -
CDR3: CASSHSGQGREKLFF
DNA: TGCGCCAGCAGCCATTCGGGACAGGGACGCGAAAAACTGTTTTTT

V: TRBV25-1
D: -
J: TRBJ2-2
size: -
CDR3: CASSAPAGTHTAGELFF
DNA: TGTGCCAGCAGTGCCCCGGCGGGGACCCACACGGCCGGGGAGCTGTTTTTT

V: TRBV27
D: -
J: TRBJ1-1
size: -
CDR3: CASSPRNRTRNTEAFF
DNA: TGTGCCAGCAGTCCCCGGAACAGGACAAGGAACACTGAAGCTTTCTTT

V: TRBV4-2
D: TRBD1
J: TRBJ1-1
size: -
CDR3: CASSQESGTAMNTEAFF
DNA: TGTGCCAGCAGCCAAGAATCGGGGACAGCCATGAACACTGAAGCTTTCTTT

V: TRBV5-5
D: -
J: TRBJ2-5
size: -
CDR3: CASSLVGRGKRTQYF
DNA: TGTGCCAGCAGCTTGGTTGGCAGGGGCAAGAGGACCCAGTACTTC

V: TRBV10-3
D: -
J: TRBJ1-2
size: -
CDR3: CAISGRGHYGYTF
DNA: TGTGCCATCAGTGGACGGGGACACTATGGCTACACCTTC

V: TRBV5-1
D: -
J: TRBJ2-5
size: -
CDR3: CASSSQRTQETQYF
DNA: TGCGCCAGCAGCTCACAGAGGACCCAAGAGACCCAGTACTTC

V: TRBV5-4
D: -
J: TRBJ2-7
size: -
CDR3: CASGTGPLGDSGNSYEQYF
DNA: TGTGCCAGCGGTACCGGGCCCTTAGGGGACTCAGGAAACTCCTACGAGCAGTACTTC

V: TRBV19
D: -
J: TRBJ1-1
size: -
CDR3: CASSMRAWQVSGWAFF
DNA: TGTGCCAGTAGTATGAGGGCCTGGCAGGTCAGCGGCTGGGCTTTCTTT

V: TRBV9
D: TRBD1
J: TRBJ1-3
size: -
CDR3: CASSPGTAGRGNTIYF
DNA: TGTGCCAGCAGCCCAGGGACAGCCGGGAGAGGAAACACCATATATTTT

V: TRBV9
D: -
J: TRBJ1-2
size: -
CDR3: CASSAGGLEYGYTF
DNA: TGTGCCAGCAGCGCAGGAGGCCTCGAGTATGGCTACACCTTC

V: TRBV5-1
D: -
J: TRBJ2-7
size: -
CDR3: CASSLSSAPSNEQYF
DNA: TGCGCCAGCAGCTTAAGTAGCGCACCCTCTAACGAGCAGTACTTC

V: TRBV6-1
D: -
J: TRBJ2-6
size: -
CDR3: CASSGSGAGANVLTF
DNA: TGTGCCAGCAGCGGGTCAGGGGCTGGGGCCAACGTCCTGACTTTC

V: TRBV7-9
D: TRBD2
J: TRBJ2-1
size: -
CDR3: CASSRYPGLAGSNEQFF
DNA: TGTGCCAGCAGCCGCTACCCGGGACTAGCGGGGTCCAATGAGCAGTTCTTC

V: TRBV6-1
D: TRBD2
J: TRBJ2-3
size: once
CDR3: CASSGSPLAGDLTSTDTQYF
DNA: TGTGCCAGCAGTGGAAGCCCACTAGCGGGGGATCTAACTAGCACAGATACGCAGTATTTT

V: TRBV5-1
D: TRBD2
J: TRBJ2-1
size: -
CDR3: CASSLGTAGSSSYNEQFF
DNA: TGCGCCAGCAGCTTGGGAACAGCGGGGTCCTCTTCCTACAATGAGCAGTTCTTC

V: TRBV7-9
D: TRBD2
J: TRBJ2-5
size: -
CDR3: CASSPGGATETQYF
DNA: TGTGCCAGCAGCCCGGGGGGGGCTACCGAGACCCAGTACTTC

V: TRBV4-3
D: TRBD1
J: TRBJ1-2
size: -
CDR3: CASSQEWESGQPYYGYTF
DNA: TGCGCCAGCAGCCAAGAATGGGAATCGGGACAGCCTTACTATGGCTACACCTTC

V: TRBV4-3
D: TRBD2
J: TRBJ2-3
size: -
CDR3: CASSQEAGEGTDTQYF
DNA: TGCGCCAGCAGCCAAGAAGCGGGGGAGGGCACAGATACGCAGTATTTT

V: TRBV4-3
D: -
J: TRBJ2-2
size: -
CDR3: CASSHERVWGGAGELFF
DNA: TGCGCCAGCAGCCACGAAAGGGTGTGGGGAGGAGCCGGGGAGCTGTTTTTT

V: TRBV4-1
D: -
J: TRBJ2-5
size: -
CDR3: CASSPQGSGGRQETQYF
DNA: TGCGCCAGCAGCCCACAGGGATCAGGTGGCCGCCAAGAGACCCAGTACTTC

V: TRBV11-3
D: -
J: TRBJ1-1
size: -
CDR3: CASSLGPTNTEAFF
DNA: TGTGCCAGCAGCTTAGGGCCGACGAACACTGAAGCTTTCTTT

V: TRBV28
D: TRBD2
J: TRBJ2-1
size: -
CDR3: CASSPRTSPFGSSYNEQFF
DNA: TGTGCCAGCAGTCCTAGGACTAGTCCCTTTGGGAGCTCCTACAATGAGCAGTTCTTC

V: TRBV5-4
D: -
J: TRBJ1-1
size: -
CDR3: CASSLSRGHGEAFF
DNA: TGTGCCAGCAGCCTAAGCAGGGGTCATGGTGAAGCTTTCTTT